These 17 T cell receptor beta chains originate from one sample sequenced in a study of CD8 T cells in ankylosing spondylitis. TCRdb re-called the 5' RACE reads through MiXCR, storing one row per CDR3 protein. This sample has more than 300,000 distinct CDR3 sequences, with around a tenth found just once. Sequencing was performed on blood, either unsorted or a sorted T cell fraction (not recorded which). The origin of the receptors is a female donor with ankylosing spondylitis or in good health (not recorded which).

This clonotype was counted at least ten times. The rearrangement links TRBV30 to TRBJ2-7, with 8 bases matching TRBD1. The CDR3 totals 15 residues. CDR1 and CDR2 (germline): GTSNPN, SVGIG (reference sequence). V lost 2 bases, J lost 3 bases, and 9 bases stayed unmatched. The CDR3 sequence: CAWSPGQGIVYEQYF. The CDR3 DNA is TGTGCCTGGAGTCCCGGACAGGGAATTGTCTACGAGCAGTACTTC.

This clonotype has ten or more counts. The V and J genes are TRBV10-3 and TRBJ1-5, with a tentative D call TRBD1 (5 bases). V lost 5 bases and J lost 6, with 14 bases in between. The CDR3 length is 14 residues. Germline values: CDR1 ENHRY, CDR2 SYGVKD. CDR3 residues: CAISPGAEGQPQHF. As DNA, the CDR3 is TGTGCCATCAGTCCCGGGGCGGAGGGTCAGCCCCAGCATTTT.

This clonotype appeared a few times. The J gene is TRBJ2-6, the V gene TRBV5-5, with D hard to call. Germline loops: CDR1 SGHKS, CDR2 YYEKEE (reference sequence). The CDR3 runs to 17 residues. V was shortened by 0 bases and J by 5 bases, with 15 bases between the two germline ends. The CDR3: CASSLEPLLGWANVLTF. CDR3 in DNA: TGTGCCAGCAGCTTGGAACCGCTTTTAGGATGGGCCAACGTCCTGACTTTC.

Of note for this clonotype: A much larger clone lies one base from this, so it may be a read error. As the CDR3 is not closed by the conserved phenylalanine or tryptophan, this likely results from a read error. This chain joins TRBV5-4 and TRBJ2-2; TRBD2 might be the D (6 bases). Germline V CDR1 and CDR2: SGHNT, YYREEE (reference sequence). The CDR3 covers 16 residues. This chain's CDR3 is CASSLAGLVNPGELFL. Here the CDR3 DNA reads TGTGCCAGCAGCTTGGCGGGACTTGTGAACCCCGGGGAGCTGTTTCTT.

This clonotype was counted at least ten times. The chain carries TRBV27 and TRBJ2-3; 10 positions agree with TRBD2. The CDR3 runs 16 residues. The V gene's germline CDR1 is MNHEY and CDR2 SMNVEV (reference sequence). V shed 6 bases, J shed 0 bases, and the junction held 6 bases outside the gene matches. The CDR3 DNA is TGTGCCAGCAGCCGCCGACTAGCGGGTAGCACAGATACGCAGTATTTT. Translation: CASSRRLAGSTDTQYF.

This clonotype showed up just a few times. The chain combines TRBV7-9 with TRBJ2-3; weak D call: TRBD1 (6 bases). CDR1 and CDR2 (germline): SEHNR, FQNEAQ (reference sequence). The CDR3 totals 14 residues. Trimming removed 5 bases at V and 6 bases at J, with 15 bases between. CDR3 sequence: CASSAYRDPDTQYF. In nucleotides, the CDR3 is TGTGCCAGCAGCGCTTACAGGGACCCGGATACGCAGTATTTT.

Ten or more counts support this clonotype. The rearrangement joins TRBV10-2 to TRBJ2-2; D perhaps matches TRBD2 (5 bases). V was shortened by 6 bases and J by 4 bases, with 9 bases between the two germline ends. This CDR3 spans 13 amino acids. Per the germline V gene, CDR1 is WSHSY and CDR2 is SAAADI. For the CDR3, the DNA is TGCGCCAGCAGCGACTACACCACCGGGGAGCTGTTTTTT. Its protein is CASSDYTTGELFF.

The chain employs TRBV18 and TRBJ2-1; D possibly corresponds to TRBD2 (5 bases). Germline-derived CDR1 and CDR2 are KGHSH and LQKENI. V gave up 2 bases and J gave up 13 bases, with 12 bases separating them. The CDR3 extends over 12 amino acids. The CDR3 loop is CASSPEAGIQFF. The CDR3 DNA is TGTGCCAGCTCACCAGAGGCCGGGATCCAGTTCTTC. The whole variable domain, filled in from reference TRBV18 and TRBJ2-1, reads NAGVMQNPRHLVRRRGQEARLRCSPMKGHSHVYWYRQLPEEGLKFMVYLQKENIIDESGMPKERFSAEFPKEGPSILRIQQVVRGDSAAYFCASSPEAGIQFFGPGTRLTVL.

The sample holds many counts of this clonotype. CDR3 nucleotides: TGCAGCACCAACAGGGCTGGTACAGATACGCAGTATTTT. Its translation is CSTNRAGTDTQYF. The chain recombines TRBV20-1 with TRBJ2-3; a weak D match, TRBD1 (6 bases). This CDR3 contains 13 residues. Germline CDR1 reads DFQATT; CDR2 reads SNEGSKA (reference sequence).

This clonotype was recorded many times. CDR3: CASSPHGGGNNEQFF. CDR3 coding DNA: TGCGCCAGCAGCCCACATGGTGGGGGGAACAATGAGCAGTTCTTC. The rearrangement links TRBV5-1 to TRBJ2-1, with D perhaps matching TRBD2 (6 bases). The V gene's germline CDR1 is SGHRS and CDR2 YFSETQ. This CDR3 has 15 residues. V was shortened by 4 bases and J by 5 bases, with 16 bases between the two germline ends.

The chain joins TRBV7-9 to TRBJ2-3, with a tentative D call TRBD1 (6 bases). This CDR3 region has 15 residues. CDR1 is SEHNR and CDR2 is FQNEAQ in the germline V gene (reference sequence). The V end was cut by 2 bases, the J end by 4 bases, with 13 bases between. The CDR3 DNA follows: TGTGCCAGCAGCTTAAGTGGGGGCACCCCAGATACGCAGTATTTT. Protein sequence: CASSLSGGTPDTQYF.

This clonotype was counted ten times or more. The genes are TRBV27 and TRBJ2-7; tentatively, D is TRBD2 (7 bases). This CDR3 is 16 amino acids long. Germline-derived CDR1 and CDR2 are MNHEY and SMNVEV (reference sequence). Trimming removed 8 bases from V and 2 bases from J, with 22 bases in between. CDR3: CASLAFLGGPPYEQYF. CDR3 DNA sequence: TGTGCCAGCCTAGCATTCCTCGGGGGGCCACCCTACGAGCAGTACTTC.

This clonotype appeared a few times. The chain employs TRBV30 and TRBJ2-7, with TRBD1 as a possible D gene (5 bases). Trimming stripped 4 bases from V and 1 base from J, with 8 bases between. The CDR3 contains 12 residues. Germline-derived CDR1 and CDR2 are GTSNPN and SVGIG (reference sequence). CDR3 sequence reads: CAWTQGSYEQYF. CDR3 sequence (DNA): TGTGCCTGGACTCAGGGATCCTACGAGCAGTACTTC.

This clonotype was picked up a small number of times. The chain couples TRBV7-2 to TRBJ2-7; D is perhaps TRBD1 (8 bases). V was clipped by 4 bases and J by 2 bases, with 12 bases between them. Germline V gene data show CDR1 as SGHTA and CDR2 as FQGNSA. There are 14 residues in the CDR3. The chain's CDR3 is CASSSQGGTYEQYF. Written as DNA, the CDR3 is TGTGCCAGCAGCTCACAGGGGGGGACCTACGAGCAGTACTTC.

The V and J genes are TRBV12-3 or TRBV12-4 and TRBJ1-1; 7 bases align to TRBD1. The CDR3 extends over 14 amino acids. V shed 6 bases and J 5 bases; nucleotides not matched to a gene: 9. The CDR3 loop is CASSRDRVRTEAFF. DNA for the CDR3: TGTGCCAGCAGCCGCGACAGGGTGCGGACTGAAGCTTTCTTT.

The rearrangement uses TRBV12-3 or TRBV12-4 and TRBJ2-3; 8 bases are shared with TRBD1. With V trimmed by 6 bases and J by 5 bases, 10 bases remained unmatched. This CDR3 region has 15 residues. CDR3 nucleotide sequence: TGTGCCAGCAGGTTGACAGGGGATCGCGGAGATACGCAGTATTTT. Amino acid sequence: CASRLTGDRGDTQYF.

This clonotype showed up many times. V gene TRBV20-1 combines with J gene TRBJ1-4, with no clear D. V was pared by 1 base and J by 2 bases, with 17 bases between. The CDR3 consists of 17 residues. Germline CDR1 and CDR2: DFQATT and SNEGSKA (reference sequence). DNA of the CDR3: TGCAGTGCTAGAGCTATGAGAGGAGCCGGGACTAATGAAAAACTGTTTTTT. It translates to CSARAMRGAGTNEKLFF.